These 9 T cell receptor beta chains came from one sample sequenced in a study of cytotoxic CD8 clonotypes in ibrutinib-treated CLL. Profiling relied on immunoSEQ multiplex PCR, and the TCRdb table lists in-frame clones only, not all of them. The sample yields around 300,000 clones, more than 65% seen once. This specimen was PBMCs, taken before ibrutinib treatment. The receptors were gathered from a human donor with chronic lymphocytic leukemia.

J is TRBJ1-5 and V is TRBV15, with D unresolved. Germline V lookup: CDR1 LNHNV, CDR2 YYDKDF (reference sequence). This CDR3 is 14 amino acids long. V lost 1 base and J lost 5, with 9 bases in between. CDR3 nucleotides: TGTGCCACCAGCAGAGGGAGGAGAGATCAGCCCCAGCATTTT. This codes for CATSRGRRDQPQHF.

V is TRBV30 and J is TRBJ2-1; D possibly corresponds to TRBD1 (5 bases). V lost 0 bases and J 5 bases, leaving 17 bases between the germline ends. Looked up from germline, CDR1 is GTSNPN and CDR2 is SVGIG (reference sequence). CDR3 length equals 16 residues. This CDR3 is CAWSVMPAGWHNEQFF. In DNA form, the CDR3 reads TGTGCCTGGAGTGTAATGCCGGCAGGGTGGCACAATGAGCAGTTCTTC.

This chain joins TRBV29-1 and TRBJ2-7; D remains unclear. The CDR3 is made up of 15 amino acids. Deletions cut 3 bases from V and 3 bases from J, with 18 bases between. Germline CDR1 is SQVTM and CDR2 is ANQGSEA. For the CDR3, the DNA is TGCAGCGTTGAGAGGCCAAGGAGCCACGGCTACGAGCAGTACTTC. It is translated as CSVERPRSHGYEQYF.

V gene TRBV2 combines with J gene TRBJ2-1, with a possible D match to TRBD2 (6 bases). Germline values: CDR1 SNHLY, CDR2 FYNNEI. The V gene lost 6 bases and the J gene lost 0 bases, with 15 bases spanning the gap. The CDR3 is 16 residues long. This chain's CDR3 is CASSQSRRGSYNEQFF. The CDR3 region has the DNA TGTGCCAGCAGCCAGTCACGGAGGGGCTCCTACAATGAGCAGTTCTTC.

The CDR3 loop reads CASSTTSQNEQFF. The CDR3 coding sequence is TGTGCCAGTAGTACGACTAGCCAGAATGAGCAGTTCTTC. V is TRBV19 and J is TRBJ2-1, with TRBD2 matching 7 bases. Germline trimming cut 4 bases from V and 7 bases from J; bases unmatched to any gene: 4. Germline V gene data show CDR1 as LNHDA and CDR2 as SQIVND (reference sequence). The length of the CDR3 is 13 residues.

The rearrangement uses TRBV6-5 and TRBJ2-5, with D perhaps matching TRBD1 or TRBD2 (5 bases each). In germline, CDR1 is MNHEY, CDR2 SVGAGI. This CDR3 has 16 residues. Trimming removed 1 base at V and 2 bases at J, with 14 bases between. In DNA, the CDR3 is TGTGCCAGCAGTTACTTGAAGTCGGGGCAGCAAGAGACCCAGTACTTC. This translates into CASSYLKSGQQETQYF.

As regards this clone: Other DNA sequences within the sample encode an identical CDR3. The V and J genes are TRBV30 and TRBJ2-5; a weak D match, TRBD1 (8 bases). Germline V CDR1 and CDR2: GTSNPN, SVGIG (reference sequence). The CDR3 covers 13 residues. Trimming left V 3 bases short and J 5 bases short, with 13 bases between. This chain's CDR3 is CAWRDRGGETQYF. For the CDR3, the DNA is TGTGCCTGGAGAGACAGGGGAGGGGAGACCCAGTACTTC.

This clone turned up a few times. The chain has TRBV5-1 and TRBJ2-4; D perhaps matches TRBD2 (6 bases). CDR3 length: 15 residues. Germline V gene sequence: CDR1 SGHRS, CDR2 YFSETQ. V dropped 0 bases and J dropped 4 bases, with 11 bases sitting between them. CDR3 amino acids: CASSLGDREKNIQYF. CDR3 DNA: TGCGCCAGCAGCTTGGGAGACCGGGAGAAAAACATTCAGTACTTC.

The V call is TRBV7-9, the J call TRBJ2-7; a possible D gene is TRBD2 (6 bases). Per germline, CDR1 SEHNR and CDR2 FQNEAQ (reference sequence). This CDR3 contains 13 residues. V lost 0 bases and J lost 7, with 10 bases in between. CDR3 region: CASSLAGSGEQYF. CDR3 nucleotide sequence: TGTGCCAGCAGCTTAGCTGGCAGCGGGGAGCAGTACTTC.